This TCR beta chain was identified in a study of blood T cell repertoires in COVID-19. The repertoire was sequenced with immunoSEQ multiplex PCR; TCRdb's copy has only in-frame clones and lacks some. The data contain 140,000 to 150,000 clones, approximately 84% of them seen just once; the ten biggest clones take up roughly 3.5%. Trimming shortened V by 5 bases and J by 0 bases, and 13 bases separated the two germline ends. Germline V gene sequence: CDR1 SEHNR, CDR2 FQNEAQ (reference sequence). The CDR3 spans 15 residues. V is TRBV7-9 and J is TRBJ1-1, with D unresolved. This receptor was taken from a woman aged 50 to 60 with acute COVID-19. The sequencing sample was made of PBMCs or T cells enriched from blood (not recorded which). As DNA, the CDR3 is TGTGCCAGCAGCCCTGGGAGGAGGATGAACACTGAAGCTTTCTTT. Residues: CASSPGRRMNTEAFF.